This TCR beta chain was found in a study of T-cell memory formation after mild COVID-19. On this clonotype: Its target is not known.

TCRdb processed the 5' RACE reads anew with MiXCR; each CDR3 protein has one entry. The data hold about 190,000 distinct CDR3 sequences, with over 20% observed a single time. Findings of the study overall: The main location of contracting CD4+ clones was CM and EM, and that of contracting CD8+ clones was EMRA. Within pre-infection memory, some responding clones were found, suggesting cross-reactive memory joined. The authors left the SARS-CoV-2 specificity of second-wave clones peaking on day 37 unconfirmed. While clones contracting from day 15 to 85 were balanced between CD4 and CD8, later expanders leaned CD4+.

The source of this sequence is an adult woman who had mild COVID-19 (a few samples of this study predate the infection). Cell type and time point are not known. The specimen was PBMCs or a T cell subset sorted from them (not recorded which).

CDR3 in amino acids: CASSLTGTDPYEQYF. The CDR3, as DNA: TGTGCCAGCAGCTTAACAGGGACAGACCCCTACGAGCAGTACTTC. The chain carries TRBV7-6 and TRBJ2-7; 7 bases are shared with TRBD1. Germline V gives CDR1 SGHVS, CDR2 FNYEAQ. J lost 2 bases, V lost 2 bases, and 6 bases had no gene match. This CDR3 is built from 15 residues.